This TCR beta chain is from a study of T cell responses to AZD1222 COVID-19 vaccine. Study outcomes and limitations: CD4 TCRs associated with vaccination spanned spike, dominating at 160-218 and 743-854. There were repertoire samples only from the period after the peak T cell response. There were mostly white British donors and more females than males, and clonal diversity was possibly underestimated.

A note on this clone: What it recognizes is unknown.

Germline V CDR1 and CDR2: SNHLY, FYNNEI. The CDR3 consists of 16 residues. V was pared by 6 bases and J by 1 base, with 16 bases between. TCRdb's table, derived via immunoSEQ multiplex PCR, lists solely in-frame clones and lacks some. Found here are 95,000 to 150,000 clones, roughly 93% of them singletons; the top ten hold around 1.7%. The chain links TRBV2 to TRBJ1-3; D not certain. The sample here was peripheral blood, taken on day 0 of AZD1222 vaccination. The TCR sequence derives from an adult in good health. CDR3 DNA: TGTGCCAGCAGCCCCCCCCGGGTTAGTTCTGGAAACACCATATATTTT. Protein: CASSPPRVSSGNTIYF.